This paragraph covers one TCR beta chain sequence. The data were obtained in a study of immune evolution from preneoplasia to lung adenocarcinoma. Produced via immunoSEQ multiplex PCR; TCRdb's table is partial and in-frame only. The sample has 3,500 or so clones; roughly 77% are singletons. Two lung cancer pathologists independently confirmed each histologic diagnosis. Germline V gene data show CDR1 as LGHNA and CDR2 as YNFKEQ. The CDR3 loop spans 15 amino acids. J gave up 4 bases and V 4 bases, and 2 bases lay outside the gene matches. Input material: FFPE minimally invasive lung adenocarcinoma tissue. The gene calls are TRBV4-2 and TRBJ2-5; TRBD2 matches 14 bases. The TCR comes from a person aged 55-79 years with lung adenocarcinoma. The CDR3 region has the DNA TGTGCCAGCAGCCGAGGGACTAGCGGGGGAGAGACCCAGTACTTC. Encoded protein: CASSRGTSGGETQYF.